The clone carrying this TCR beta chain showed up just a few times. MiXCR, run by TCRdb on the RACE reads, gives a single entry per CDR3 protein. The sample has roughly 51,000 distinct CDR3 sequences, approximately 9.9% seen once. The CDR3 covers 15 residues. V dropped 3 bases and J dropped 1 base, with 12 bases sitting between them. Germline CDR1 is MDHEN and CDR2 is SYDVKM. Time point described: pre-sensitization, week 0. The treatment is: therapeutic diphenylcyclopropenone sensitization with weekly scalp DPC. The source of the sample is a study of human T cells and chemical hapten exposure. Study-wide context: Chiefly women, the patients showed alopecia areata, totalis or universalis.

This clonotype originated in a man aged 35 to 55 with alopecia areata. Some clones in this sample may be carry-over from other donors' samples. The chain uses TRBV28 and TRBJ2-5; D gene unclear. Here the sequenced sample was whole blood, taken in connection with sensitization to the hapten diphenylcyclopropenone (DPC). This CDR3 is CASSLRWSLQETQYF. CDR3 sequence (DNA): TGTGCCAGCAGTTTGCGCTGGTCACTCCAAGAGACCCAGTACTTC.